Here is one T cell receptor (beta chain) with its context. What it binds is not known. The study based diagnoses on clinical symptoms, serum thyroxine and TRAb, thyroid ultrasound and orbital computed tomography. Amplified TCR beta CDR3 regions came from RNA transcripts. In the first-round RT-PCR of the TCR CDR3, the HTBI primer set was used. TCRdb redid the calling of the multiplex PCR reads with MiXCR, one entry per CDR3 protein. The sample lists more than 500,000 distinct CDR3 sequences; 40% to 50% were seen once. The CDR3 spans 20 residues. Losses at the gene ends were 1 base for V and 1 base for J; bases not matched to a gene: 17. The germline V gene encodes CDR1 SGHVS and CDR2 FQNEAQ. This entry comes from a study of T cells in Graves' hyperthyroidism and ophthalmopathy. The study's findings and limits: Blood also contained most expanded thyroid clonotypes above 0.001. Median prediction lead before ophthalmopathy onset was 5.5 to 7 months with the model. Ophthalmopathy was separated from stable hyperthyroidism by a 13 V-J model.

The chain carries TRBV7-8 and TRBJ2-7; 9 bases line up with TRBD1. The clonotype comes from an adult woman with Graves' disease, either hyperthyroidism or ophthalmopathy (not recorded which). The sequenced material came from peripheral blood or thyroid tissue (not recorded which). This CDR3 is CASSLDSFFLTGGLSYEQYF. The CDR3 DNA is TGTGCCAGCAGCTTAGACTCCTTCTTCTTGACAGGGGGTTTATCCTACGAGCAGTACTTC.